These T cell receptor beta chains were read from a single sample in a study of blood T cell repertoires in COVID-19. Some clones are missing from TCRdb's copy, which holds only in-frame ones; the method was immunoSEQ multiplex PCR. The sample shows 440,000 or so clones, 89% of them seen only once. The sample taken for sequencing was peripheral blood. These receptors were obtained from a woman aged 35 to 49 with COVID-19, enrolled during active disease. CDR3s include the opening cysteine and the closing phenylalanine or tryptophan. The order of the fields is clone size, V gene, D gene, J gene, CDR3 protein, CDR3 DNA. D genes are given only for firm matches. The size field is filled for only some rows; it gives once, few, many or a size class.

size: -
V: TRBV28
D: TRBD1
J: TRBJ1-5
CDR3: CASSSPRQGNQPQHF
DNA: TGTGCCAGCAGTTCCCCCCGACAGGGGAATCAGCCCCAGCATTTT

size: -
V: TRBV19
D: -
J: TRBJ2-1
CDR3: CASSIVSGTHNEQFF
DNA: TGTGCCAGTAGTATAGTGTCCGGGACTCACAATGAGCAGTTCTTC

size: -
V: TRBV28
D: TRBD1
J: TRBJ1-5
CDR3: CASRSTRTGYQPQHF
DNA: TGTGCCAGCAGATCCACCAGGACAGGGTACCAGCCCCAGCATTTT

size: -
V: TRBV6-5
D: TRBD1
J: TRBJ1-5
CDR3: CASINRGSNQPQHF
DNA: TGTGCCAGCATTAACAGGGGTAGCAATCAGCCCCAGCATTTT

size: -
V: TRBV6-4
D: -
J: TRBJ2-3
CDR3: CASSVTGSTDTQYF
DNA: TGTGCCAGCAGTGTGACGGGATCCACAGATACGCAGTATTTT

size: -
V: TRBV7-2
D: -
J: TRBJ1-2
CDR3: CASSLEGITYGYTF
DNA: TGTGCCAGCAGCTTGGAGGGCATAACGTATGGCTACACCTTC

size: -
V: TRBV11-2
D: -
J: TRBJ1-1
CDR3: CASSLVPGLNTEAFF
DNA: TGTGCCAGCAGCTTAGTCCCCGGGTTGAACACTGAAGCTTTCTTT

size: -
V: TRBV4-2
D: -
J: TRBJ2-5
CDR3: CASSPRGMQETQYF
DNA: TGTGCCAGCAGCCCAAGGGGTATGCAAGAGACCCAGTACTTC

size: -
V: TRBV27
D: -
J: TRBJ1-2
CDR3: CASSFSPLGNGYTF
DNA: TGTGCCAGCAGTTTTTCACCCCTCGGGAATGGCTACACCTTC

size: -
V: TRBV5-1
D: -
J: TRBJ1-1
CDR3: CASSLVQGHTEAFF
DNA: TGCGCCAGCAGCTTGGTACAGGGTCACACTGAAGCTTTCTTT

size: -
V: TRBV3-1/TRBV3-2
D: -
J: TRBJ1-5
CDR3: CASSQGGRNQPQHF
DNA: TGTGCCAGCAGCCAAGGAGGGAGGAATCAGCCCCAGCATTTT

size: -
V: TRBV7-2
D: TRBD1
J: TRBJ1-2
CDR3: CASTLDGTGGDYGYTF
DNA: TGTGCCAGCACCCTAGACGGGACAGGGGGGGACTATGGCTACACCTTC

size: -
V: TRBV7-2
D: -
J: TRBJ2-3
CDR3: CASSSLAVTSTDTQYF
DNA: TGTGCCAGCAGCTCTTTAGCGGTGACTAGCACAGATACGCAGTATTTT

size: -
V: TRBV6-5
D: -
J: TRBJ2-7
CDR3: CASRTGTVAYEQYF
DNA: TGTGCCAGCAGAACCGGGACTGTAGCCTACGAGCAGTACTTC

size: once
V: TRBV27
D: -
J: TRBJ2-7
CDR3: CASSSRQRGGGRHEQYF
DNA: TGTGCCAGCAGTTCGAGACAGAGGGGCGGAGGGCGCCACGAGCAGTACTTC

size: once
V: TRBV7-2
D: TRBD1
J: TRBJ1-1
CDR3: CASSPGTANTEAFF
DNA: TGTGCCAGCAGCCCCGGGACAGCGAACACTGAAGCTTTCTTT

size: -
V: TRBV28
D: -
J: TRBJ1-5
CDR3: CASGEDNQPQHF
DNA: TGTGCCAGCGGAGAGGACAATCAGCCCCAGCATTTT

size: -
V: TRBV18
D: TRBD2
J: TRBJ2-1
CDR3: CASSLLLAGVLDEQFF
DNA: TGTGCCAGCTCCCTCCTACTAGCGGGAGTATTGGATGAGCAGTTCTTC

size: -
V: TRBV6-5
D: -
J: TRBJ2-1
CDR3: CASMRGSYNEQFF
DNA: TGTGCCAGCATGAGAGGCTCCTACAATGAGCAGTTCTTC

size: -
V: TRBV30
D: -
J: TRBJ1-5
CDR3: CAWSVAVNQPQHF
DNA: TGTGCCTGGAGTGTAGCTGTCAATCAGCCCCAGCATTTT

size: -
V: TRBV7-8
D: TRBD2
J: TRBJ2-7
CDR3: CASSLARLASRGEQYF
DNA: TGTGCCAGCAGCTTAGCCAGACTAGCCTCTAGGGGAGAGCAGTACTTC

size: -
V: TRBV28
D: -
J: TRBJ2-7
CDR3: CASSLIGAPSGYEQYF
DNA: TGTGCCAGCAGTTTAATAGGGGCTCCATCGGGCTACGAGCAGTACTTC

size: -
V: TRBV19
D: -
J: TRBJ1-4
CDR3: CASSPRPPGGEKLFF
DNA: TGTGCCAGTAGTCCTCGACCCCCGGGAGGTGAAAAACTGTTTTTT

size: once
V: TRBV4-3
D: -
J: TRBJ2-5
CDR3: CASSQARGETQYF
DNA: TGCGCCAGCAGCCAGGCCAGGGGTGAGACCCAGTACTTC

size: -
V: TRBV28
D: -
J: TRBJ1-1
CDR3: CASSIDSVTEAFF
DNA: TGTGCCAGCAGTATAGACAGTGTGACTGAAGCTTTCTTT

size: -
V: TRBV30
D: -
J: TRBJ1-3
CDR3: CAWSPGTGNTIYF
DNA: TGTGCCTGGAGTCCGGGAACAGGAAACACCATATATTTT

size: -
V: TRBV7-3
D: -
J: TRBJ2-1
CDR3: CASSSAGRSSSYNEQFF
DNA: TGTGCCAGCAGCTCGGCGGGACGTTCGAGCTCCTACAATGAGCAGTTCTTC

size: once
V: TRBV5-1
D: -
J: TRBJ1-1
CDR3: CASSLGAVNTEAFF
DNA: TGCGCCAGCAGCTTGGGGGCAGTAAACACTGAAGCTTTCTTT

size: -
V: TRBV7-9
D: TRBD1
J: TRBJ1-6
CDR3: CASSVLGQYNSPLHF
DNA: TGTGCCAGCAGCGTACTGGGACAGTATAATTCACCCCTCCACTTT

size: -
V: TRBV24-1
D: -
J: TRBJ1-5
CDR3: CATSDLARREPQHF
DNA: TGTGCCACCAGTGATTTGGCAAGGCGGGAGCCCCAGCATTTT

size: once
V: TRBV15
D: TRBD1
J: TRBJ1-4
CDR3: CATSRPGTVGEKLFF
DNA: TGTGCCACCAGCAGACCCGGGACAGTCGGTGAAAAACTGTTTTTT

size: -
V: TRBV5-1
D: -
J: TRBJ2-3
CDR3: CASKEGADTQYF
DNA: TGCGCCAGCAAAGAGGGAGCAGATACGCAGTATTTT

size: -
V: TRBV27
D: TRBD2
J: TRBJ2-7
CDR3: CASRTSGTFEQYF
DNA: TGTGCCAGTAGGACTAGCGGGACGTTCGAGCAGTACTTC

size: -
V: TRBV6-2/TRBV6-3
D: TRBD2
J: TRBJ2-3
CDR3: CASSYSSGLTDTQYF
DNA: TGTGCCAGCAGTTACTCTAGCGGGCTCACAGATACGCAGTATTTT

size: once
V: TRBV29-1
D: -
J: TRBJ1-2
CDR3: CSVGQRLNYGYTF
DNA: TGCAGCGTTGGACAGCGCCTCAACTATGGCTACACCTTC

size: -
V: TRBV11-2
D: -
J: TRBJ2-1
CDR3: CASSPSGGPVSYNEQFF
DNA: TGTGCCAGCAGCCCCTCAGGAGGGCCTGTATCCTACAATGAGCAGTTCTTC

size: -
V: TRBV27
D: TRBD1
J: TRBJ1-2
CDR3: CASSSIGTVNYGYTF
DNA: TGTGCCAGCAGTTCTATCGGGACAGTCAACTATGGCTACACCTTC

size: -
V: TRBV30
D: -
J: TRBJ1-2
CDR3: CAWITGPQGYGYTF
DNA: TGTGCCTGGATTACAGGGCCTCAAGGCTATGGCTACACCTTC

size: -
V: TRBV4-2
D: -
J: TRBJ1-2
CDR3: CASSPAGTPVYGYTF
DNA: TGTGCCAGCAGCCCCGCTGGGACACCAGTCTATGGCTACACCTTC

size: few
V: TRBV11-3
D: TRBD1
J: TRBJ2-1
CDR3: CASSLQGASEQFF
DNA: TGTGCCAGCAGCTTACAGGGGGCTAGTGAGCAGTTCTTC

size: -
V: TRBV11-2
D: -
J: TRBJ1-3
CDR3: CASSLEGILGNTIYF
DNA: TGTGCCAGCAGCTTAGAGGGCATCCTTGGAAACACCATATATTTT

size: once
V: TRBV12-5
D: TRBD1
J: TRBJ1-2
CDR3: CASARGLTYGYTF
DNA: TGTGCTAGTGCCAGGGGGTTGACCTATGGCTACACCTTC

size: -
V: TRBV6-2/TRBV6-3
D: TRBD1
J: TRBJ1-2
CDR3: CASSVPTGVDYGYTF
DNA: TGTGCCAGCAGTGTACCAACAGGGGTCGACTATGGCTACACCTTC

size: -
V: TRBV28
D: -
J: TRBJ1-5
CDR3: CASRQGSQPQHF
DNA: TGTGCCAGCAGACAAGGGAGTCAGCCCCAGCATTTT

size: -
V: TRBV27
D: TRBD2
J: TRBJ2-3
CDR3: CASCLRGGPDTQYF
DNA: TGTGCCAGCTGCTTACGGGGGGGTCCAGATACGCAGTATTTT